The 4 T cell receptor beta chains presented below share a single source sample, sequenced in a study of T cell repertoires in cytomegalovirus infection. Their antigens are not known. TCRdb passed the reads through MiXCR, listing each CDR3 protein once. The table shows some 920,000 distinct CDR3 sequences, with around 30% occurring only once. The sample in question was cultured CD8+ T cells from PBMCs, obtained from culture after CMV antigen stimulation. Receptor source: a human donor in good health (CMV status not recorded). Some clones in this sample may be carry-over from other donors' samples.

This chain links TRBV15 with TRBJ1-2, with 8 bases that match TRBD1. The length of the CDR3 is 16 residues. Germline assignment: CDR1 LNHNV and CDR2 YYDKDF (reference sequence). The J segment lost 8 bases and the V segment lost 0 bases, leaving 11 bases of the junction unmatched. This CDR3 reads CATSRDRRQGNGGYTF. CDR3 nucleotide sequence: TGTGCCACCAGCAGAGATCGGAGACAGGGGAACGGGGGCTACACCTTC.

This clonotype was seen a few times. The CDR3 DNA reads TGTGCCAGCTCTTCCGGGGTCTACGAGCAGTACGTC. This encodes CASSSGVYEQYV. V gene TRBV12-3 or TRBV12-4 combines with J gene TRBJ2-7, with D maybe TRBD2 (5 bases). V lost 8 bases to trimming and J lost 3 bases, with 11 bases between them. The CDR3 has 12 amino acids.

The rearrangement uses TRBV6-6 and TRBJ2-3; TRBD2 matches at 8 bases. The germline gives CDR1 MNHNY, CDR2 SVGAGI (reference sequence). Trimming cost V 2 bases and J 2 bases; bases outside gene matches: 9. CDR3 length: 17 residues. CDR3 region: CASSYSTLAGNTDTQYF. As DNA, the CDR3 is TGTGCCAGCAGTTACAGCACATTAGCGGGGAACACAGATACGCAGTATTTT.

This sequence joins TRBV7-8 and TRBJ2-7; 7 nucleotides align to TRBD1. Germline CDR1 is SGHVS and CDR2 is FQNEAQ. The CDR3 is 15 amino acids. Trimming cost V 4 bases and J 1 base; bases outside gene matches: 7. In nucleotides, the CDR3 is TGTGCCAGCAGCTCCACAGGGGCCCCGTCCTACGAGCAGTACTTC. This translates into CASSSTGAPSYEQYF.